This note documents a single T cell receptor (beta chain) sequence. The data derive from a study of blood T cell repertoires in COVID-19. Study summary: COVID-19 samples collected from the United States, Italy and Spain covered acute and convalescent phases.

Original handling: Estimated nucleated cell counts came from reference gene primer amplification. The repertoire was sequenced with immunoSEQ multiplex PCR; TCRdb's copy has only in-frame clones and lacks some. Clone size and V and J calls were adopted from that table, with D and trimming inferred from the DNA. The table lists 120,000 or so clones, approximately 82% of them singletons, with about 6.3% in the top ten. This CDR3 is built from 18 residues. After removal of 4 bases from V and 4 bases from J, the junction contained 13 bases not matched to a gene. The germline V gene has CDR1 SGHAT and CDR2 FQNNGV.

This receptor was identified in a man older than 75 with active or convalescent COVID-19. V is TRBV11-2 and J is TRBJ2-5; 12 nucleotides agree with TRBD2. Sample: peripheral blood. For the CDR3, the DNA is TGTGCCAGCAGCTCCGGACTAGCGGGGTTCCCTTTGGTAGAGACCCAGTACTTC. Encoded protein: CASSSGLAGFPLVETQYF. Variable domain in full (rest from reference TRBV11-2 and TRBJ2-5): EAGVAQSPRYKIIEKRQSVAFWCNPISGHATLYWYQQILGQGPKLLIQFQNNGVVDDSQLPKDRFSAERLKGVDSTLKIQPAKLEDSAVYLCASSSGLAGFPLVETQYFGPGTRLLVL.